Listed below are T cell receptor beta chains from one sample, sequenced in a study of shared clonotypes between healthy human individuals. Clones were sequenced by immunoSEQ multiplex PCR, and TCRdb holds only the in-frame ones, with some missing. The table lists approximately 1.5 million clones, approximately 98% of them singletons, with less than 0.55% in the top ten. Source material: naive CD4+ T cells sorted from blood. The origin of the receptors is a young man in good health. Both conserved end residues are part of each CDR3. The order of the fields is CDR3 DNA, CDR3 protein, clone size, D gene, V gene, J gene, CDR3 length. D genes are given only for firm matches. The listing skips clone size in some rows; elsewhere it reads once, few, many or a size class.

cdr3_nt: TGTGCCAGCAGTTACTCGCGCGGGACCCAGTACTTC
cdr3_aa: CASSYSRGTQYF
clone_size: -
d_call: -
v_call: TRBV6-5
j_call: TRBJ2-5
cdr3_length: 12

cdr3_nt: TGTGCCAGTACCCTCCAGGGACCAAACACTGAAGCTTTCTTT
cdr3_aa: CASTLQGPNTEAFF
clone_size: -
d_call: -
v_call: TRBV19
j_call: TRBJ1-1
cdr3_length: 14

cdr3_nt: TGCAGCGTTGATGGCGGGAGTAGGTACGAGCAGTACTTC
cdr3_aa: CSVDGGSRYEQYF
clone_size: few
d_call: TRBD2
v_call: TRBV29-1
j_call: TRBJ2-7
cdr3_length: 13

cdr3_nt: TGCGCCAGCGCCCGGGAGGTGGGAGGGCCCGCAAACATTCAGTACTTC
cdr3_aa: CASAREVGGPANIQYF
clone_size: -
d_call: TRBD2
v_call: TRBV5-1
j_call: TRBJ2-4
cdr3_length: 16

cdr3_nt: TGTGCCAGCAGCTTGGCCAATCGAAACAAAAACATTCAGTACTTC
cdr3_aa: CASSLANRNKNIQYF
clone_size: -
d_call: -
v_call: TRBV5-4
j_call: TRBJ2-4
cdr3_length: 15

cdr3_nt: TGTGCCAGCAGTTACTCGAGAGAGGCCGGGTACGAGCAGTACTTC
cdr3_aa: CASSYSREAGYEQYF
clone_size: -
d_call: -
v_call: TRBV6-5
j_call: TRBJ2-7
cdr3_length: 15

cdr3_nt: TGTGCCAGCAGCTTAGATGGGCAGGGATTTTTT
cdr3_aa: CASSLDGQGFF
clone_size: -
d_call: -
v_call: TRBV7-9
j_call: TRBJ2-7
cdr3_length: 11

cdr3_nt: TGTGCCAGCAGCTTAATAGCGGGAGCCACAGATACGCAGTATTTT
cdr3_aa: CASSLIAGATDTQYF
clone_size: once
d_call: TRBD2
v_call: TRBV7-3
j_call: TRBJ2-3
cdr3_length: 15

cdr3_nt: TGTGCCAGCAGCGCCCGGGACAGAAAGAATGAAAAACTGTTTTTT
cdr3_aa: CASSARDRKNEKLFF
clone_size: -
d_call: TRBD1
v_call: TRBV9
j_call: TRBJ1-4
cdr3_length: 15

cdr3_nt: TGTGCCAGCAGTGGGGACAGGGGGTTCACAGATACGCAGTATTTT
cdr3_aa: CASSGDRGFTDTQYF
clone_size: -
d_call: TRBD1
v_call: TRBV6-1
j_call: TRBJ2-3
cdr3_length: 15

cdr3_nt: TGTGCCAGCAGCGTAGCTCTTACCTACAATGAGCAGTTCTTC
cdr3_aa: CASSVALTYNEQFF
clone_size: -
d_call: -
v_call: TRBV9
j_call: TRBJ2-1
cdr3_length: 14

cdr3_nt: TGCGCCAGCAGCTTGCGGAAGGCCTCGGGCAATGAGCAGTTCTTC
cdr3_aa: CASSLRKASGNEQFF
clone_size: once
d_call: -
v_call: TRBV5-1
j_call: TRBJ2-1
cdr3_length: 15

cdr3_nt: TGTGCCAGCATGCGGGTAGTAAGCGGGGAGCTGTTTTTT
cdr3_aa: CASMRVVSGELFF
clone_size: -
d_call: -
v_call: TRBV2
j_call: TRBJ2-2
cdr3_length: 13

cdr3_nt: TGTGCCTCCGGACAAAGAGACTACGAGCAGTACTTC
cdr3_aa: CASGQRDYEQYF
clone_size: -
d_call: -
v_call: TRBV30
j_call: TRBJ2-7
cdr3_length: 12

cdr3_nt: TGCGCCAGCAGCTCTAGCGGCACCACCTATAGATACAATGAGCAGTTCTTC
cdr3_aa: CASSSSGTTYRYNEQFF
clone_size: -
d_call: TRBD2
v_call: TRBV5-1
j_call: TRBJ2-1
cdr3_length: 17

cdr3_nt: TGTGCCAGCAGCCCCGCGGGCTCGAGAAGCCACGAGCAGTACTTC
cdr3_aa: CASSPAGSRSHEQYF
clone_size: -
d_call: -
v_call: TRBV5-4
j_call: TRBJ2-7
cdr3_length: 15

cdr3_nt: TGCGCCAGCAGTAACGGGGCAGGGAACGCAGATACGCAGTATTTT
cdr3_aa: CASSNGAGNADTQYF
clone_size: -
d_call: -
v_call: TRBV5-1
j_call: TRBJ2-3
cdr3_length: 15

cdr3_nt: TGTGCCAGCTCACCAATCGAGTCCGCCACTGAAGCTTTCTTT
cdr3_aa: CASSPIESATEAFF
clone_size: -
d_call: -
v_call: TRBV18
j_call: TRBJ1-1
cdr3_length: 14

cdr3_nt: TGTGCCAGCAGCCCCCTGGCCGGGACGCGGTATGGCTACACCTTC
cdr3_aa: CASSPLAGTRYGYTF
clone_size: -
d_call: -
v_call: TRBV6-5
j_call: TRBJ1-2
cdr3_length: 15

cdr3_nt: TGTGCCAGCAGCTCGGGACAGGGTGGCGTTTCCTACGAGCAGTACTTC
cdr3_aa: CASSSGQGGVSYEQYF
clone_size: -
d_call: TRBD1
v_call: TRBV11-1
j_call: TRBJ2-7
cdr3_length: 16

cdr3_nt: TGTGCCAGCAGCGTAGAGGGATGGGGTGTCAATGAGCAGTTCTTC
cdr3_aa: CASSVEGWGVNEQFF
clone_size: -
d_call: -
v_call: TRBV9
j_call: TRBJ2-1
cdr3_length: 15

cdr3_nt: TGTGCCAGCAGCTTGGGACTAGCGGGGGTGGAAAATGAGCAGTTCTTC
cdr3_aa: CASSLGLAGVENEQFF
clone_size: -
d_call: TRBD2
v_call: TRBV9
j_call: TRBJ2-1
cdr3_length: 16

cdr3_nt: TGTGCCAGCAGCGCTACCGGGACTAGCGGGAGGTACCTTTCTGACGAGCAGTACTTC
cdr3_aa: CASSATGTSGRYLSDEQYF
clone_size: -
d_call: TRBD2
v_call: TRBV9
j_call: TRBJ2-7
cdr3_length: 19

cdr3_nt: TGTGCCAGCCGGGAAACAGGGTCAGATACGCAGTATTTT
cdr3_aa: CASRETGSDTQYF
clone_size: -
d_call: -
v_call: TRBV6-1
j_call: TRBJ2-3
cdr3_length: 13

cdr3_nt: TGTGCCAGCAGCTTAGCAGGGATCGCTTTCTTT
cdr3_aa: CASSLAGIAFF
clone_size: -
d_call: -
v_call: TRBV7-9
j_call: TRBJ1-1
cdr3_length: 11

cdr3_nt: TGTGCCAGTAGTACTCGGTCTAATGAAAAACTGTTTTTT
cdr3_aa: CASSTRSNEKLFF
clone_size: -
d_call: -
v_call: TRBV19
j_call: TRBJ1-4
cdr3_length: 13

cdr3_nt: TGTGCCAGCTCACCAAGCGTAGGCCCGAACACTGAAGCTTTCTTT
cdr3_aa: CASSPSVGPNTEAFF
clone_size: -
d_call: -
v_call: TRBV18
j_call: TRBJ1-1
cdr3_length: 15

cdr3_nt: TGCAGCGTTTCCCGGGACACAGATACGCAGTATTTT
cdr3_aa: CSVSRDTDTQYF
clone_size: once
d_call: -
v_call: TRBV29-1
j_call: TRBJ2-3
cdr3_length: 12

cdr3_nt: TGCGCCAGCGTTCCGGGAGACGGTAATGAAAAACTGTTTTTT
cdr3_aa: CASVPGDGNEKLFF
clone_size: -
d_call: -
v_call: TRBV4-1
j_call: TRBJ1-4
cdr3_length: 14

cdr3_nt: TGTGCCAGCAGCTTAAACCCCACCCCCTACGAGCAGTACTTC
cdr3_aa: CASSLNPTPYEQYF
clone_size: -
d_call: -
v_call: TRBV7-9
j_call: TRBJ2-7
cdr3_length: 14

cdr3_nt: TGTGCCAGCAAGGGGGGGCCAGTCACTGAAGCTTTCTTT
cdr3_aa: CASKGGPVTEAFF
clone_size: -
d_call: -
v_call: TRBV5-4
j_call: TRBJ1-1
cdr3_length: 13

cdr3_nt: TGTGCCAGCAGCCAAGACCGGGACACTGAAGCTTTCTTT
cdr3_aa: CASSQDRDTEAFF
clone_size: -
d_call: -
v_call: TRBV4-2
j_call: TRBJ1-1
cdr3_length: 13

cdr3_nt: TGTGCCAGCAGCGGGGGACTAGCGGCACACTCTGGGGCCAACGTCCTGACTTTC
cdr3_aa: CASSGGLAAHSGANVLTF
clone_size: -
d_call: TRBD2
v_call: TRBV9
j_call: TRBJ2-6
cdr3_length: 18

cdr3_nt: TGCGCCAGCAGTAGCGGGAGAGGGTGGGAGACCCAGTACTTC
cdr3_aa: CASSSGRGWETQYF
clone_size: -
d_call: TRBD2
v_call: TRBV5-1
j_call: TRBJ2-5
cdr3_length: 14

cdr3_nt: TGTGCCAGCAGCGTGGTGCCCGAGGCCTACAATGAGCAGTTCTTC
cdr3_aa: CASSVVPEAYNEQFF
clone_size: -
d_call: -
v_call: TRBV9
j_call: TRBJ2-1
cdr3_length: 15

cdr3_nt: TGTGCCAGCAACCAGTCCGGGGGCAAAGGCGAGCAGTACTTC
cdr3_aa: CASNQSGGKGEQYF
clone_size: once
d_call: -
v_call: TRBV5-6
j_call: TRBJ2-7
cdr3_length: 14

cdr3_nt: TGTGCCAGCAAAAGGGGGCGTGGAAACACCATATATTTT
cdr3_aa: CASKRGRGNTIYF
clone_size: -
d_call: TRBD1
v_call: TRBV6-5
j_call: TRBJ1-3
cdr3_length: 13

cdr3_nt: TGCGCCAGCAGCTTGGGCCGACTAGGGGGATTAATTGATGAGCAGTTCTTC
cdr3_aa: CASSLGRLGGLIDEQFF
clone_size: once
d_call: -
v_call: TRBV5-1
j_call: TRBJ2-1
cdr3_length: 17

cdr3_nt: TGTGCCAGCAGCTATAACAGGGACTCCTACGAGCAGTACTTC
cdr3_aa: CASSYNRDSYEQYF
clone_size: -
d_call: -
v_call: TRBV13
j_call: TRBJ2-7
cdr3_length: 14

cdr3_nt: TGTGCCAGCAGAGGCAGGGGCGGCGGAAACACCATATATTTT
cdr3_aa: CASRGRGGGNTIYF
clone_size: -
d_call: -
v_call: TRBV2
j_call: TRBJ1-3
cdr3_length: 14

cdr3_nt: TGCGCCAGCAGCTTGATACGGACAGGGGAAGAGACCCAGTACTTC
cdr3_aa: CASSLIRTGEETQYF
clone_size: -
d_call: TRBD1
v_call: TRBV5-1
j_call: TRBJ2-5
cdr3_length: 15

cdr3_nt: TGTGCCAGCAGCCCGGGACTAGCGGGAGGTGAGCAGTTCTTC
cdr3_aa: CASSPGLAGGEQFF
clone_size: -
d_call: TRBD2
v_call: TRBV6-4
j_call: TRBJ2-1
cdr3_length: 14

cdr3_nt: TGCGCCAGCAGTCGGATTCCTGGGGGACAGGGGCGCAATGAGCAGTTCTTC
cdr3_aa: CASSRIPGGQGRNEQFF
clone_size: -
d_call: TRBD1
v_call: TRBV5-1
j_call: TRBJ2-1
cdr3_length: 17

cdr3_nt: TGTGCCAGCAGCTTAGCCCTGACAGATAATGAAAAACTGTTTTTT
cdr3_aa: CASSLALTDNEKLFF
clone_size: -
d_call: -
v_call: TRBV7-9
j_call: TRBJ1-4
cdr3_length: 15

cdr3_nt: TGTGCCAGCAGTGAAGGTACAGGGACCGAGCAGCCCCAGCATTTT
cdr3_aa: CASSEGTGTEQPQHF
clone_size: -
d_call: -
v_call: TRBV6-1
j_call: TRBJ1-5
cdr3_length: 15

cdr3_nt: TGTGCCAGCAGTGAATCTCGGGACAACCAAAAACTGTTTTTT
cdr3_aa: CASSESRDNQKLFF
clone_size: -
d_call: -
v_call: TRBV25-1
j_call: TRBJ1-4
cdr3_length: 14